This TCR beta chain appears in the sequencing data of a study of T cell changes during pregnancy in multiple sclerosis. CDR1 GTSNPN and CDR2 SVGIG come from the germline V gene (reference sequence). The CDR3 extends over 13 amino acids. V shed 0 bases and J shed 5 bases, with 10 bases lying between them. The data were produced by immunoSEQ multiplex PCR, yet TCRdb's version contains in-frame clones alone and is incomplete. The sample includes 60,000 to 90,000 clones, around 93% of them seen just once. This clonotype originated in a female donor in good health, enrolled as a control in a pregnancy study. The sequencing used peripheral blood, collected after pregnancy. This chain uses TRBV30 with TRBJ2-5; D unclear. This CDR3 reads CAWSVSGSETQYF. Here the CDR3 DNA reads TGTGCCTGGAGTGTCTCAGGCTCCGAGACCCAGTACTTC.